Listed here is a single T cell receptor (beta chain). CDR1 and CDR2 from the germline V gene are SGHVS and FQNEAQ. The CDR3 length is 16 residues. The J segment lost 4 bases and the V segment lost 2 bases, leaving 8 bases of the junction unmatched. TCRdb's copy holds only in-frame clones and misses some; the assay was immunoSEQ multiplex PCR. The sample carries around 15,000 clones, less than 80% recorded once. The sample originates from a study of graft-versus-host responses after intestinal transplantation. Graft samples were processed, releasing intraepithelial and lamina propria lymphocytes. The chain employs TRBV7-8 and TRBJ2-3; TRBD2 agrees at 8 bases. This sample comprised ileum tissue, obtained 650 to 700 days after intestinal transplantation. The clonotype originates from a human patient who received an intestinal transplant, so some T cells may come from the graft donor. CDR3 in amino acids: CASSLRVFSGADTQYF. As DNA, the CDR3 is TGTGCCAGCAGCTTAAGGGTGTTTAGCGGGGCAGATACGCAGTATTTT.